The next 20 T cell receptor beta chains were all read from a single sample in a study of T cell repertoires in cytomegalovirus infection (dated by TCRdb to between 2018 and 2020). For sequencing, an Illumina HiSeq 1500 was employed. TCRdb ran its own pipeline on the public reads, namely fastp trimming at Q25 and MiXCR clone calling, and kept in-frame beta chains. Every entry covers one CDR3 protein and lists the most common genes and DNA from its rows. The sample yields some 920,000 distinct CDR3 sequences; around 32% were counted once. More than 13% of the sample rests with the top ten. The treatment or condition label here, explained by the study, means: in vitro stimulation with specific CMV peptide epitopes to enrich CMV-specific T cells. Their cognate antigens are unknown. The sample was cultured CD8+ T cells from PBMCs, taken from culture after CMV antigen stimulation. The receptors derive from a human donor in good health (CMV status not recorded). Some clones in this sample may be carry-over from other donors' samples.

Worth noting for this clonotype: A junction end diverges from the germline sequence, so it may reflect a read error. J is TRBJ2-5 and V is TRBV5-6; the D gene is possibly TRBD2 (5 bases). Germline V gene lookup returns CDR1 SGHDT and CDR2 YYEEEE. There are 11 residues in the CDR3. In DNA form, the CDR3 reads TGTGCCAGCAGCTTGGGTGACACTAGGAGCTTC. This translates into CASSLGDTRSF.

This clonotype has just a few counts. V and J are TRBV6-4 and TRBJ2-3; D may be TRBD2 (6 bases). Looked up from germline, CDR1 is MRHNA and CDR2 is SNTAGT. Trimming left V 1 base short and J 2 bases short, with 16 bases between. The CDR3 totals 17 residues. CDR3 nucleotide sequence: TGTGCCAGCAGTGACTTCTTCGTACGGGGGTACACAGATACGCAGTATTTT. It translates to CASSDFFVRGYTDTQYF.

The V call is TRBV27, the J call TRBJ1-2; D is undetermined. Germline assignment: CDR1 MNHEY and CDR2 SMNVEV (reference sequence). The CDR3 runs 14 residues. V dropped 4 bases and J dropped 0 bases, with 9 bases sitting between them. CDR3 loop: CASSSDSPNYGYTF. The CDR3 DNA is TGTGCCAGCAGTTCAGACTCCCCTAACTATGGCTACACCTTC.

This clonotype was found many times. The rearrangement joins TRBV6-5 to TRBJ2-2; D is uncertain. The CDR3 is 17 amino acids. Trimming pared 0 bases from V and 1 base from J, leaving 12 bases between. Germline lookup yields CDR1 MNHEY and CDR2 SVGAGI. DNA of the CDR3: TGTGCCAGCAGTTACTCGTCGCTAGACCAGAACACCGGGGAGCTGTTTTTT. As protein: CASSYSSLDQNTGELFF.

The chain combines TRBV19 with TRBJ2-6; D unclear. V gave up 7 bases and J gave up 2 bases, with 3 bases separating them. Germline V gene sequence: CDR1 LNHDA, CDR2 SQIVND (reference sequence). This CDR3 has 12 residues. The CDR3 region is CASTTGANVLTF. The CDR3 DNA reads TGTGCCAGTACAACTGGGGCCAACGTCCTGACTTTC.

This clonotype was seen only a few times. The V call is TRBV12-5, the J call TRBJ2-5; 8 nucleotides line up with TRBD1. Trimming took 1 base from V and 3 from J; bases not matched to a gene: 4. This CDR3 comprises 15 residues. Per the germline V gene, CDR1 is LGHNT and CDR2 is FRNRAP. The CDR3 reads CASGLATQGEETQYF. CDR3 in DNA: TGTGCTAGTGGTTTGGCGACACAGGGGGAAGAGACCCAGTACTTC.

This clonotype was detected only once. The CDR3 protein is CASSLRPSGGAKDTQYF. The CDR3 region has the DNA TGTGCCAGCAGTTTACGCCCGAGCGGGGGGGCTAAAGATACGCAGTATTTT. The chain employs TRBV27 and TRBJ2-3, with 10 bases aligning to TRBD2. V gave up 2 bases and J gave up 5 bases; unmatched junction bases: 10. The CDR3 has 17 amino acids. Germline values: CDR1 MNHEY, CDR2 SMNVEV (reference sequence).

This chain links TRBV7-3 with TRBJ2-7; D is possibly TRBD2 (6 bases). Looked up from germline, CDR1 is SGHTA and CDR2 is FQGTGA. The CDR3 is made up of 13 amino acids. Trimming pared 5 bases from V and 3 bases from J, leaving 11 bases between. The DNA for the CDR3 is TGTGCCAGCAGCCACGGGGGAGACTACGAGCAGTACTTC. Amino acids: CASSHGGDYEQYF.

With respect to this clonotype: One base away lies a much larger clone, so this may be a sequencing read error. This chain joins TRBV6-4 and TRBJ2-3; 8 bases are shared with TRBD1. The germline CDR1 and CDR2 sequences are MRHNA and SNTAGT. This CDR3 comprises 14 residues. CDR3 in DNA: TGTGTCAGCAGTGACTCGACAGGGGCAGATACGCAGTATTTT. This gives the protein CVSSDSTGADTQYF.

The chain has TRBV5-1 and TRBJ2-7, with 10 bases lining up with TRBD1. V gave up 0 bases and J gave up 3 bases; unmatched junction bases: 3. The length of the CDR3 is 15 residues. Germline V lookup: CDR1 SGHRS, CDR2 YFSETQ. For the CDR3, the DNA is TGCGCCAGCAGCTTGGCGGGGGACAGGGGCTACGAGCAGTACTTC. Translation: CASSLAGDRGYEQYF.

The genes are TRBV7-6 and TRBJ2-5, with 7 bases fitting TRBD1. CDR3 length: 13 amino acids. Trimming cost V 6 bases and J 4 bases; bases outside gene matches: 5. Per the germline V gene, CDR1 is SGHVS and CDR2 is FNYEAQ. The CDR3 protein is CASRTGLGETQYF. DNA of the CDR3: TGTGCCAGCAGGACAGGGCTCGGAGAGACCCAGTACTTC.

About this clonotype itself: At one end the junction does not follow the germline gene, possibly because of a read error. The CDR3 sequence: CTSSKRQGATDTQYF. The DNA of the CDR3 is TGTACCAGCAGCAAGCGACAGGGAGCCACAGATACGCAGTATTTT. The V call is TRBV7-4, the J call TRBJ2-3; 7 bases are a match to TRBD1. CDR3 length: 15 amino acids. Germline CDR1 SGHVT, CDR2 SQSDAQ.

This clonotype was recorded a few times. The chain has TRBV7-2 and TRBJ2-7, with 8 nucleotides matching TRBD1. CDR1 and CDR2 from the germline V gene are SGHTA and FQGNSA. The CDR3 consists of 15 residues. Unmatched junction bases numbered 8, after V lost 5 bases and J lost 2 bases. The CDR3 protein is CASSNPGQVTYEQYF. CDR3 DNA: TGTGCCAGCAGCAACCCGGGACAGGTGACCTACGAGCAGTACTTC.

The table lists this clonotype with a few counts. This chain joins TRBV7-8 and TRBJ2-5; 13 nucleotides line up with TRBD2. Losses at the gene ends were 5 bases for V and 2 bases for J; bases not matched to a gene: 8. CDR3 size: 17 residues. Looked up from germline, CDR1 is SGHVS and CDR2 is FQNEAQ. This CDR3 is CASSPPGLAGAQETQYF. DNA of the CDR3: TGTGCCAGCAGCCCGCCTGGACTAGCGGGGGCACAAGAGACCCAGTACTTC. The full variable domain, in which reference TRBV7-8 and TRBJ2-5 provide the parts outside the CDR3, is GAGVSQSPRYKVAKRGQDVALRCDPISGHVSLFWYQQALGQGPEFLTYFQNEAQLDKSGLPSDRFFAERPEGSVSTLKIQRTQQEDSAVYLCASSPPGLAGAQETQYFGPGTRLLVL.

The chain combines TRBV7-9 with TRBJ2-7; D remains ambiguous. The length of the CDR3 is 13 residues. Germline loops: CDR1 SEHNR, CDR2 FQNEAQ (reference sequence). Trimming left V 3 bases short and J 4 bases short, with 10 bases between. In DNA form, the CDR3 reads TGTGCCAGCAGCTTGAAAGAGCGTTACGAGCAGTACTTC. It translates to CASSLKERYEQYF.

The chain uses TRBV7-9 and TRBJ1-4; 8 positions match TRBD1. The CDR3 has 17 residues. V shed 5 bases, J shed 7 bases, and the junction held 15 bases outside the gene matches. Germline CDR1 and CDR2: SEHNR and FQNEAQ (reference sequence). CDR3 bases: TGTGCCAGCAGCCCCCCCCCCCGGACAGGGAGGGTTGAAAAACTGTTTTTT. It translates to CASSPPPRTGRVEKLFF.

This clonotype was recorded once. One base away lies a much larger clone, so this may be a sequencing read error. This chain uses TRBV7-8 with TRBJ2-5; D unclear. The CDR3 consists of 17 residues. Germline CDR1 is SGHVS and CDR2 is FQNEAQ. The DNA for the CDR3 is TGTGCCAGCACCCTAGTAGTGAAGGGTGGCACGGAAGAGATCCAGTACTTC. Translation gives CASTLVVKGGTEEIQYF. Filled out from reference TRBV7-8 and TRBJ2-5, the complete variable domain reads GAGVSQSPRYKVAKRGQDVALRCDPISGHVSLFWYQQALGQGPEFLTYFQNEAQLDKSGLPSDRFFAERPEGSVSTLKIQRTQQEDSAVYLCASTLVVKGGTEEIQYFGPGTRLLVL.

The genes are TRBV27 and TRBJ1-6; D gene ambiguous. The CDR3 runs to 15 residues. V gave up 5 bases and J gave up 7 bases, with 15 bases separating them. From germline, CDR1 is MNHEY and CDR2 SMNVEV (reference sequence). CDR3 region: CASSNEGRVNSPLHF. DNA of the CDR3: TGTGCCAGCAGTAACGAAGGACGGGTGAATTCACCCCTCCACTTT.

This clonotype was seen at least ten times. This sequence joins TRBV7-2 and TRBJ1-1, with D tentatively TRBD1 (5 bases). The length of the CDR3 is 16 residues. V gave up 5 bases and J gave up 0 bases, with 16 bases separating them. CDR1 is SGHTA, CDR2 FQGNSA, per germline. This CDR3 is CASSPTAGGMNTEAFF. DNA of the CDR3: TGTGCCAGCAGCCCGACCGCGGGGGGGATGAACACTGAAGCTTTCTTT.

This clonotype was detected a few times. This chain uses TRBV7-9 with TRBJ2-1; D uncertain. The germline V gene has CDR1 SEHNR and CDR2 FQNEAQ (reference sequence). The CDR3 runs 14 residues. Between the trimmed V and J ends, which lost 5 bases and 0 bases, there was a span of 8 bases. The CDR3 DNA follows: TGTGCCAGCAGCCATCCAAGCTCCTACAATGAGCAGTTCTTC. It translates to CASSHPSSYNEQFF.